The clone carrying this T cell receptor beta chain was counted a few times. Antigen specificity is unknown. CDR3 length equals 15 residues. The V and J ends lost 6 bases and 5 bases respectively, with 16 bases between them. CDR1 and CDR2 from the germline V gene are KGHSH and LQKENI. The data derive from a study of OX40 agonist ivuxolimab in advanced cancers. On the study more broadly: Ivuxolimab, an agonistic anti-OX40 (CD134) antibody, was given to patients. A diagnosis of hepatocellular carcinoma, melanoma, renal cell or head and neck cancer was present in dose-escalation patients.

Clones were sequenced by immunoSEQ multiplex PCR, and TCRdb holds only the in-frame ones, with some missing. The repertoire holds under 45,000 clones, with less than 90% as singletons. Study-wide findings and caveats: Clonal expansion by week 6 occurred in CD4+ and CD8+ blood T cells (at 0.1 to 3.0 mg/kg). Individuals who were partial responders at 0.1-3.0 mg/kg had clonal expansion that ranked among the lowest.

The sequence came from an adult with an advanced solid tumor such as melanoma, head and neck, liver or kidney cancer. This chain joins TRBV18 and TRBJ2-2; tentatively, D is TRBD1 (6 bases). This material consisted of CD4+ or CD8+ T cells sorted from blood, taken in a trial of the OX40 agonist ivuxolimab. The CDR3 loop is CASSIRGAETGELFF. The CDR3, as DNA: TGTGCCAGCTCGATCAGGGGAGCGGAAACCGGGGAGCTGTTTTTT.